There are many counts of the clone carrying this T cell receptor (beta chain). Its antigen is currently unknown. This specimen comes from a study of neurological immune-mediated disorders. The CDR3 has 15 residues. Germline V gene data show CDR1 as WSHSY and CDR2 as SAAADI. After removal of 4 bases from V and 3 bases from J, the junction contained 4 bases not matched to a gene. General observations from the study: HTLV-1-associated myelopathy led in TCR clonal expansion, while multiple sclerosis ranked lowest, below healthy controls.

5'RACE with 10-nucleotide random UMIs produced the cDNA. Every sequencing run gave over 200 million TCR-beta sequences, taken from 15-18 subjects. TCRdb re-derived calls from the 5' RACE reads in MiXCR, one entry per CDR3 protein. The sample has under 60,000 distinct CDR3 sequences, approximately 3.5% seen once. 2 million unsorted PBMCs were stored in RNAlater at -80 °C before RNA extraction. Input material: PBMCs. This chain links TRBV10-2 with TRBJ2-3, with 10 nucleotides matching TRBD1. The receptor comes from a man in his forties or fifties with multiple sclerosis. In nucleotides, the CDR3 is TGCGCCAGCAGTGCGGACAGGGGGGGAACAGATACGCAGTATTTT. It is translated as CASSADRGGTDTQYF.